Listed here are 12 T cell receptor beta chains from one sample, sequenced in a study of identical twins (TCRdb year 2016). The library was obtained by 5' RACE. Sequencing used an Illumina HiSeq 2000. TCRdb ran its own pipeline on the public reads, namely fastp trimming at Q25 and MiXCR clone calling, and kept in-frame beta chains. Each CDR3 protein appears once, grouped with its most common genes and DNA. This sample lists hundreds of thousands of distinct CDR3 sequences; 7% to 7.5% were detected once. Of the sample, about 1.5% falls within the top ten clones. The sample was also linked to a second study, of yellow fever vaccine responses in identical twins.

The sequencing input was PBMCs. Every receptor here comes from a young woman in good health.

This clonotype has at least ten counts. The V call is TRBV12-3 or TRBV12-4, the J call TRBJ2-3; TRBD2 matches 11 bases. This CDR3 contains 15 residues. J gave up 2 bases and V 7 bases, and 5 bases lay outside the gene matches. CDR3 nucleotides: TGTGCCAGCAAACTAGCGGGGGCCGCCACAGATACGCAGTATTTT. Amino acid sequence: CASKLAGAATDTQYF.

This clonotype was seen many times. The chain carries TRBV7-8 and TRBJ1-5; D might be TRBD1 (5 bases). Germline V gives CDR1 SGHVS, CDR2 FQNEAQ. This CDR3 comprises 15 residues. Trimming shortened V by 3 bases and J by 5 bases, and 14 bases separated the two germline ends. CDR3 loop: CASSFTGGLDQPQHF. In nucleotides, the CDR3 is TGTGCCAGCAGCTTCACAGGAGGGCTGGATCAGCCCCAGCATTTT.

This clonotype has a count of ten or more. V and J are TRBV27 and TRBJ2-7; 8 nucleotides match TRBD1. Per the germline V gene, CDR1 is MNHEY and CDR2 is SMNVEV (reference sequence). The CDR3 totals 16 residues. V shed 5 bases, J shed 3 bases, and the junction held 12 bases outside the gene matches. In DNA form, the CDR3 reads TGTGCCAGCAGTCCAAGGGGTACAGGGGGTCACTACGAGCAGTACTTC. It specifies CASSPRGTGGHYEQYF.

The gene calls are TRBV15 and TRBJ1-1; D is unresolved. Germline loops: CDR1 LNHNV, CDR2 YYDKDF (reference sequence). The CDR3 has 11 amino acids. The V gene lost 4 bases and the J gene lost 4 bases, with 4 bases spanning the gap. The CDR3 DNA follows: TGTGCCACCAGCATGGGCACTGAAGCTTTCTTT. Encoded protein: CATSMGTEAFF.

In this sample, this clonotype turned up many times. V is TRBV5-5 and J is TRBJ2-7; possibly TRBD1 for D (6 bases). The V gene lost 2 bases and the J gene lost 3 bases, with 15 bases spanning the gap. The germline V gene encodes CDR1 SGHKS and CDR2 YYEKEE (reference sequence). The CDR3 covers 15 residues. The CDR3 DNA is TGTGCCAGCAGCTTTAGGCCAGGGGCCGACTACGAGCAGTACTTC. Amino acids: CASSFRPGADYEQYF. Complete variable domain (other parts from reference TRBV5-5 and TRBJ2-7): DAGVTQSPTHLIKTRGQQVTLRCSPISGHKSVSWYQQVLGQGPQFIFQYYEKEERGRGNFPDRFSARQFPNYSSELNVNALLLGDSALYLCASSFRPGADYEQYFGPGTRLTVT.

This clonotype was observed many times. The chain is built from TRBV7-2 and TRBJ1-4; 7 bases match TRBD1. V shed 7 bases, J shed 5 bases, and the junction held 7 bases outside the gene matches. The CDR3 is made up of 14 amino acids. Germline lookup yields CDR1 SGHTA and CDR2 FQGNSA. The CDR3 sequence: CASTPGQRNEKLFF. The CDR3, as DNA: TGTGCCAGCACCCCGGGACAGAGAAATGAAAAACTGTTTTTT.

This clonotype was found many times. The V gene is TRBV12-3 or TRBV12-4, the J gene TRBJ2-5, with 9 bases fitting TRBD1. CDR3 length: 13 amino acids. Germline trimming cut 6 bases from V and 3 bases from J; bases unmatched to any gene: 2. The CDR3 is CASRGQGKETQYF. The CDR3 DNA reads TGTGCCAGCAGGGGACAGGGCAAAGAGACCCAGTACTTC.

This clonotype occurred a few times. The chain employs TRBV7-2 and TRBJ2-5; no firm D call. Germline V gives CDR1 SGHTA, CDR2 FQGNSA. The CDR3 totals 13 residues. The ends were cut back, 2 bases at V and 4 bases at J, with 8 bases in the middle. The CDR3 reads CASSLTWGETQYF. The CDR3 DNA reads TGTGCCAGCAGCTTAACTTGGGGAGAGACCCAGTACTTC.

The chain employs TRBV6-1 and TRBJ2-4; possibly TRBD1 for D (6 bases). There are 14 residues in the CDR3. Trimming pared 4 bases from V and 0 bases from J, leaving 7 bases between. Germline V gene lookup returns CDR1 MNHNS and CDR2 SASEGT. In nucleotides, the CDR3 is TGTGCCAGCAGTGGGGGGCAAGCCAAAAACATTCAGTACTTC. The encoded protein is CASSGGQAKNIQYF.

This clonotype was seen many times. J is TRBJ2-4 and V is TRBV11-3, with a tentative D call TRBD2 (5 bases). The germline CDR1 and CDR2 sequences are SGHNT and YENEEA. V shed 3 bases and J shed 6 bases, with 12 bases lying between them. This CDR3 comprises 14 residues. In nucleotides, the CDR3 is TGTGCCAGCAGCTTCGGTTACGGACTAAACATTCAGTACTTC. Translation: CASSFGYGLNIQYF.

The CDR3 region has the DNA TGTGCCAGCAGCCGAGAACAGATTTATAATTCACCCCTCCACTTT. Its translation: CASSREQIYNSPLHF. The chain joins TRBV28 to TRBJ1-6; D is undetermined. The CDR3 spans 15 residues. V dropped 6 bases and J dropped 4 bases, with 13 bases sitting between them. Germline assignment: CDR1 MDHEN and CDR2 SYDVKM.

This clonotype was detected many times. The V call is TRBV10-3, the J call TRBJ2-3; TRBD2 matches at 10 bases. Germline assignment: CDR1 ENHRY and CDR2 SYGVKD. The J segment lost 10 bases and the V segment lost 6 bases, leaving 4 bases of the junction unmatched. This CDR3 region has 12 residues. For the CDR3, the DNA is TGTGCCATCAGCCAGGGACTAGCGTCGCAGTATTTT. Amino acids: CAISQGLASQYF.